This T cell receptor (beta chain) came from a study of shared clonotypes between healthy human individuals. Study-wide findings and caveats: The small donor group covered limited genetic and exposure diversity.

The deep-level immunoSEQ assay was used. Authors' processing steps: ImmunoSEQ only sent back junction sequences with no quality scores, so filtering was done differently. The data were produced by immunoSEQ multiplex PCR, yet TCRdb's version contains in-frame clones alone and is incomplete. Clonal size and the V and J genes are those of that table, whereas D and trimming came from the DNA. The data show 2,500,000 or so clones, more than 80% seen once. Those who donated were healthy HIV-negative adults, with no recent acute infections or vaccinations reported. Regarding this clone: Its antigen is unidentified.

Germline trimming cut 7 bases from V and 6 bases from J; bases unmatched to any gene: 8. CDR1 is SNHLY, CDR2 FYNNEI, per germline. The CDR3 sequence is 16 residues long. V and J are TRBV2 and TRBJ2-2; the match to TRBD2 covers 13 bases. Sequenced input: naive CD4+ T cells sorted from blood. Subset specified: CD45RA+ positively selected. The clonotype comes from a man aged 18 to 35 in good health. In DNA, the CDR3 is TGTGCCAGCACCGGGACTAGCGGGGCCTTGCCCGGGGAGCTGTTTTTT. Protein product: CASTGTSGALPGELFF.